This TCR beta chain derives from a study of T cell changes during pregnancy in multiple sclerosis. Sequencing used immunoSEQ multiplex PCR; TCRdb keeps in-frame clones, though not all of them. The sample consists of roughly 56,000 clones, about 90% of them appearing once. Trimming shortened V by 6 bases and J by 1 base, and 16 bases separated the two germline ends. The CDR3 has 16 residues. CDR1 and CDR2 from the germline V gene are LNHDA and SQIVND (reference sequence). Material: CD4+ T cells from peripheral blood mononuclear cells, obtained after pregnancy. This clonotype was sampled from a female donor in good health, enrolled as a control in a pregnancy study. The V call is TRBV19, the J call TRBJ1-3, with D uncertain. The CDR3, as DNA: TGTGCCAGTAGCTTAGACCGACTCAATTCTGGAAACACCATATATTTT. This gives the protein CASSLDRLNSGNTIYF. The full variable domain, with the rest looked up from reference TRBV19 and TRBJ1-3, is DGGITQSPKYLFRKEGQNVTLSCEQNLNHDAMYWYRQDPGQGLRLIYYSQIVNDFQKGDIAEGYSVSREKKESFPLTVTSAQKNPTAFYLCASSLDRLNSGNTIYFGEGSWLTVV.